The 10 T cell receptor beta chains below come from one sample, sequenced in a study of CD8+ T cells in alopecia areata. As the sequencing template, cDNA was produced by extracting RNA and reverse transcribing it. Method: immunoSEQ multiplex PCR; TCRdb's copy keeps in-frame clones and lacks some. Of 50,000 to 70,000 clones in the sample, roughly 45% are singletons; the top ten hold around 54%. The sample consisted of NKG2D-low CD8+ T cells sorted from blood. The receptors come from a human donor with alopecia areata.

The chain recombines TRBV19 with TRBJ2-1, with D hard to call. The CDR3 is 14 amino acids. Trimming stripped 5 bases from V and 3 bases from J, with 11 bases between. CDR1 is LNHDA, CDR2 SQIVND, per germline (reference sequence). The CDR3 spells CASSPLLGYNEQFF. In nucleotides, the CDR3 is TGTGCCAGTAGTCCCCTTTTGGGCTACAATGAGCAGTTCTTC. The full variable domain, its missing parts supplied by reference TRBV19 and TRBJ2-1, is DGGITQSPKYLFRKEGQNVTLSCEQNLNHDAMYWYRQDPGQGLRLIYYSQIVNDFQKGDIAEGYSVSREKKESFPLTVTSAQKNPTAFYLCASSPLLGYNEQFFGPGTRLTVL.

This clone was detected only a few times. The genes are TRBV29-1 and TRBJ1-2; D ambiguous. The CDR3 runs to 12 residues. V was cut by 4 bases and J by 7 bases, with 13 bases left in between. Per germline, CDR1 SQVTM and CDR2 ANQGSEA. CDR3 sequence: CSVVSSGFGYTF. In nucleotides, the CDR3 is TGCAGCGTTGTAAGTTCCGGGTTTGGCTACACCTTC.

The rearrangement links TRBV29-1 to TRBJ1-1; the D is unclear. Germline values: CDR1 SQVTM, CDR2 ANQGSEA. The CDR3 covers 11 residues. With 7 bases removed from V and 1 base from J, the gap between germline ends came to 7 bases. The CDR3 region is CSAERNTEAFF. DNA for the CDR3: TGCAGCGCTGAGAGGAACACTGAAGCTTTCTTT. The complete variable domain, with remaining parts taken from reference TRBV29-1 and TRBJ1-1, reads SAVISQKPSRDICQRGTSLTIQCQVDSQVTMMFWYRQQPGQSLTLIATANQGSEATYESGFVIDKFPISRPNLTFSTLTVSNMSPEDSSIYLCSAERNTEAFFGQGTRLTVV.

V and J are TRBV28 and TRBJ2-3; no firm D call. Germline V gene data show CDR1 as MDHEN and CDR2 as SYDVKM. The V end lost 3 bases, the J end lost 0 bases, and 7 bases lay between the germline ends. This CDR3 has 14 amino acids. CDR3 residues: CASSFTSSTDTQYF. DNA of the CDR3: TGTGCCAGCAGTTTTACTTCTAGCACAGATACGCAGTATTTT.

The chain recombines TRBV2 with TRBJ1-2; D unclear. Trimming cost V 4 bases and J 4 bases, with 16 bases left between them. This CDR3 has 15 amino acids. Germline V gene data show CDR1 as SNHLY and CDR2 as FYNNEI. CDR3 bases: TGTGCCAGCAGTGGACACGCTACGGAATCCTATGGCTACACCTTC. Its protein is CASSGHATESYGYTF.

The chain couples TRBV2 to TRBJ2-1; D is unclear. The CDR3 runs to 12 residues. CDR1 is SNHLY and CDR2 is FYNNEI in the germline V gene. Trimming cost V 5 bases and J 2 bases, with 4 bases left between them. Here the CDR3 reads CASSRPYNEQFF. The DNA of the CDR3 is TGTGCCAGCAGTCGACCCTACAATGAGCAGTTCTTC.

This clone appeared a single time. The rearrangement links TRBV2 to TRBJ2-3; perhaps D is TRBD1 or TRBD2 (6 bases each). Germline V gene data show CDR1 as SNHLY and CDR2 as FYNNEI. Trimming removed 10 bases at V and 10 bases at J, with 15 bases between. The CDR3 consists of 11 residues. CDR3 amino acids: CAILLRGAQYF. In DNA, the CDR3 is TGTGCCATCCTACTAAGGGGGGCGCAGTATTTT.

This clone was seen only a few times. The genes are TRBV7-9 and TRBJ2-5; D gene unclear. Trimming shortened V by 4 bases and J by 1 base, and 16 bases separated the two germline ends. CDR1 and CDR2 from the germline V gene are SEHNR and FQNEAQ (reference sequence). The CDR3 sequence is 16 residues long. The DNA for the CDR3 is TGTGCCAGCAGCTCTAACCGACGGGCAGCCCAAGAGACCCAGTACTTC. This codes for CASSSNRRAAQETQYF.

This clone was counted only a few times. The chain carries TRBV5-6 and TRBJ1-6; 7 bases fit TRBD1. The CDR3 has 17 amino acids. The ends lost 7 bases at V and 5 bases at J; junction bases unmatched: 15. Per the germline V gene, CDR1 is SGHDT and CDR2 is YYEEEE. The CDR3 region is CASGLIAGGMDNSPLHF. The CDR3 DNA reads TGTGCCAGCGGCCTGATCGCAGGGGGAATGGATAATTCACCCCTCCACTTT. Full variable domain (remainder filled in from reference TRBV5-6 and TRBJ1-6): DAGVTQSPTHLIKTRGQQVTLRCSPKSGHDTVSWYQQALGQGPQFIFQYYEEEERQRGNFPDRFSGHQFPNYSSELNVNALLLGDSALYLCASGLIAGGMDNSPLHFGNGTRLTVT.

The CDR3 sequence is CSAPRTGASGYTF. As DNA, the CDR3 is TGCAGCGCCCCCAGGACAGGGGCCTCTGGCTACACCTTC. The rearrangement links TRBV29-1 to TRBJ1-2, with 9 positions matching TRBD1. Trimming took 7 bases from V and 7 from J; bases not matched to a gene: 10. The V gene's germline CDR1 is SQVTM and CDR2 ANQGSEA. The CDR3 runs to 13 residues. Drawing the rest from reference TRBV29-1 and TRBJ1-2, the complete variable domain is SAVISQKPSRDICQRGTSLTIQCQVDSQVTMMFWYRQQPGQSLTLIATANQGSEATYESGFVIDKFPISRPNLTFSTLTVSNMSPEDSSIYLCSAPRTGASGYTFGSGTRLTVV.